The 4 T cell receptor beta chains given below trace back to one sample, sequenced in a study of monozygotic twins with inflammatory bowel disease. TCRdb reanalyzed the 5' RACE reads and collapses them to one entry per CDR3 protein, without DNA. The sample spans more than 300,000 distinct CDR3 sequences; the ten largest clones claim 5% to 6%. The material sequenced was blood. These receptors all stem from a human donor with ulcerative colitis or Crohn's disease, or a healthy co-twin of an affected twin (not recorded which).

This chain joins TRBV5-1 and TRBJ1-3; TCRdb's D call of TRBD1 is untestable without DNA. The germline CDR1 and CDR2 sequences are SGHRS and YFSETQ. The CDR3 covers 14 residues. The chain's CDR3 is CASSTGHPGNTIYF.

The rearrangement links TRBV19 to TRBJ2-4. CDR3 size: 13 residues. Looked up from germline, CDR1 is LNHDA and CDR2 is SQIVND (reference sequence). The CDR3: CASSILAKNIQYF.

This chain connects TRBV29-1 to TRBJ2-3; TCRdb indicates TRBD2, and absent DNA this call remains unverified. This CDR3 region has 16 residues. Germline V gene sequence: CDR1 SQVTM, CDR2 ANQGSEA. The CDR3 sequence is CSVEGVASGVTDTQYF.

This chain joins TRBV6-1 and TRBJ2-3. Germline V gene sequence: CDR1 MNHNS, CDR2 SASEGT. The CDR3 sequence is 15 residues long. CDR3 residues: CASRREEASTDTQYF.